These T cell receptor beta chains were read from a single sample in a study of T cell responses to AZD1222 COVID-19 vaccine. Clones were sequenced by immunoSEQ multiplex PCR, and TCRdb holds only the in-frame ones, with some missing. Altogether about 170,000 clones are present, roughly 85% being singletons, with the ten largest covering around 0.99%. Sequenced here: peripheral blood, sampled 28 days after the second AZD1222 dose. The receptors come from an adult who received the AZD1222 COVID-19 vaccine. Each CDR3 is given with its conserved first and last residue. D genes are given only for firm matches. Clone size is given for some rows only: seen once, a few or many times, or a class if the clone is expanded.

J gene | clone size | V gene | D gene | CDR3 length | CDR3 protein | CDR3 DNA
TRBJ1-1 | NA | TRBV12-5 | NA | 12 | CASGTLNTEAFF | TGTGCTAGTGGCACCCTTAACACTGAAGCTTTCTTT
TRBJ1-2 | NA | TRBV2 | TRBD1 | 16 | CASSLRQGALSYGYTF | TGTGCCAGCAGTTTAAGACAGGGAGCGTTGTCTTACGGCTACACCTTC
TRBJ1-6 | NA | TRBV28 | NA | 16 | CASIGGGISYNSPLHF | TGTGCCAGCATCGGCGGGGGCATCTCCTATAATTCACCCCTCCACTTT
TRBJ2-1 | NA | TRBV7-7 | NA | 15 | CASSLGRGGENEQFF | TGTGCCAGCAGCTTAGGGCGCGGCGGTGAAAATGAGCAGTTCTTC
TRBJ1-4 | NA | TRBV5-1 | NA | 15 | CASSSFGTTNEKLFF | TGCGCCAGCAGCTCCTTCGGGACAACTAATGAAAAACTGTTTTTT
TRBJ1-1 | once | TRBV28 | TRBD1 | 17 | CASSSLGQGAKNTEAFF | TGTGCCAGCAGTTCCCTCGGACAGGGGGCAAAGAACACTGAAGCTTTCTTT
TRBJ1-1 | few | TRBV6-1 | NA | 14 | CASSEVGTGGEAFF | TGTGCCAGCAGTGAAGTTGGTACAGGAGGAGAAGCTTTCTTT
TRBJ2-7 | NA | TRBV7-2 | NA | 13 | CASSARRSYEQYF | TGTGCCAGCAGCGCTCGCCGCTCCTACGAGCAGTACTTC
TRBJ2-7 | NA | TRBV5-6 | NA | 13 | CASSTGPAYEQYF | TGTGCCAGCAGCACGGGGCCGGCCTACGAGCAGTACTTC
TRBJ2-2 | NA | TRBV5-4 | TRBD2 | 15 | CASSLRGLGSGELFF | TGTGCCAGCAGCTTGAGGGGACTAGGGTCCGGGGAGCTGTTTTTT
TRBJ2-3 | NA | TRBV27 | NA | 15 | CASSLTGFETDTQYF | TGTGCCAGCAGTTTGACCGGTTTCGAAACAGATACGCAGTATTTT
TRBJ1-2 | NA | TRBV5-6 | NA | 14 | CASSMLQGSNRYTF | TGTGCCAGCAGCATGCTACAGGGTAGTAATCGCTACACCTTC
TRBJ2-1 | NA | TRBV11-2 | NA | 13 | CASSLLANNEQFF | TGTGCCAGCAGCTTATTGGCGAACAATGAGCAGTTCTTC
TRBJ1-1 | NA | TRBV2 | TRBD1 | 12 | CASKVQGRLAFF | TGTGCCAGCAAGGTACAGGGGCGGTTAGCTTTCTTT
TRBJ1-5 | NA | TRBV3-1/TRBV3-2 | NA | 15 | CASSQSGTGDQPQHF | TGTGCCAGCAGCCAATCCGGGACGGGCGATCAGCCCCAGCATTTT
TRBJ2-5 | NA | TRBV11-2 | TRBD2 | 16 | CASSLRTSGGLETQYF | TGTGCCAGCAGCTTACGGACTAGCGGGGGGCTGGAGACCCAGTACTTC
TRBJ1-2 | NA | TRBV4-1 | TRBD1 | 15 | CASNPKVTGAYGYTF | TGCGCCAGCAATCCAAAGGTAACAGGGGCTTATGGCTACACCTTC
TRBJ2-5 | NA | TRBV7-2 | NA | 14 | CASSGWAGQETQYF | TGTGCCAGCAGTGGCTGGGCAGGACAAGAGACCCAGTACTTC
TRBJ1-5 | NA | TRBV5-5 | NA | 11 | CVGIGNQPQHF | TGTGTCGGGATAGGGAATCAGCCCCAGCATTTT
TRBJ1-2 | NA | TRBV23-1 | NA | 15 | CASSQSVSVDYGYTF | TGCGCCAGCAGTCAATCAGTATCCGTCGACTATGGCTACACCTTC
TRBJ2-7 | NA | TRBV12-3/TRBV12-4 | NA | 13 | CASSFGGDYEQYF | TGTGCCAGCAGTTTCGGGGGCGATTACGAGCAGTACTTC
TRBJ1-1 | NA | TRBV7-2 | TRBD1 | 14 | CASRPRQGLTEAFF | TGTGCCAGCAGACCACGACAGGGTCTCACTGAAGCTTTCTTT
TRBJ1-2 | NA | TRBV6-1 | TRBD1 | 16 | CASSDNFGTGVNGYTF | TGTGCCAGCAGTGATAACTTTGGGACAGGGGTGAATGGCTACACCTTC
TRBJ1-6 | NA | TRBV14 | NA | 15 | CASSQDGRGNSPLHF | TGTGCCAGCAGCCAAGACGGTCGCGGTAATTCACCCCTCCACTTT
TRBJ1-2 | NA | TRBV11-2 | NA | 14 | CASSLDRAYYGYTF | TGTGCCAGCAGCTTAGACAGGGCTTACTATGGCTACACCTTC
TRBJ1-1 | NA | TRBV29-1 | NA | 13 | CSVERGFGTEAFF | TGCAGCGTTGAACGAGGGTTTGGGACTGAAGCTTTCTTT
TRBJ1-5 | NA | TRBV6-5 | NA | 12 | CASSLPNQPQHF | TGTGCCAGCAGCCTTCCCAATCAGCCCCAGCATTTT
TRBJ2-1 | NA | TRBV9 | NA | 14 | CASGGGPRYNEQFF | TGTGCCAGCGGAGGGGGTCCCCGCTACAATGAGCAGTTCTTC
TRBJ1-2 | NA | TRBV20-1 | NA | 13 | CSASSREDYGYTF | TGCAGTGCTAGTAGCAGGGAGGACTATGGCTACACCTTC
TRBJ1-5 | NA | TRBV19 | TRBD1 | 16 | CASSSMGQGGNQPQHF | TGTGCCAGTAGCAGTATGGGACAGGGAGGGAATCAGCCCCAGCATTTT
TRBJ1-2 | NA | TRBV19 | NA | 15 | CASSIDGTPGYGYTF | TGTGCCAGTAGTATAGATGGGACCCCTGGCTATGGCTACACCTTC
TRBJ2-4 | NA | TRBV29-1 | NA | 12 | CSVGTSRVIQYF | TGCAGCGTTGGTACTAGTCGTGTCATTCAGTACTTC
TRBJ2-7 | NA | TRBV5-6 | NA | 13 | CASSLKAGWEQYF | TGTGCCAGCAGCTTAAAAGCGGGCTGGGAGCAGTACTTC
TRBJ2-7 | few | TRBV20-1 | NA | 11 | CSARLPYEQYF | TGCAGTGCTAGACTCCCTTACGAGCAGTACTTC
TRBJ2-1 | once | TRBV5-4 | TRBD2 | 15 | CASSRSGGAGDEQFF | TGTGCCAGCAGCCGTAGCGGGGGGGCCGGGGATGAGCAGTTCTTC
TRBJ2-7 | NA | TRBV5-6 | NA | 11 | CASSHSNEQYF | TGTGCCAGCAGCCACTCGAACGAGCAGTACTTC
TRBJ1-5 | NA | TRBV3-1/TRBV3-2 | NA | 15 | CASSHGTFGNQPQHF | TGTGCCAGCAGCCATGGGACATTCGGCAATCAGCCCCAGCATTTT
TRBJ1-6 | NA | TRBV7-9 | NA | 12 | CASSLETGGLHF | TGTGCCAGCAGCCTAGAGACAGGTGGCCTCCACTTT
TRBJ2-1 | NA | TRBV6-6 | TRBD1 | 16 | CASRRPTGLSYNEQFF | TGTGCCAGCAGGCGACCGACAGGGTTATCCTACAATGAGCAGTTCTTC
TRBJ1-2 | NA | TRBV19 | NA | 14 | CASSRGLNNYGYTF | TGTGCCAGTAGCAGGGGCCTGAATAACTATGGCTACACCTTC